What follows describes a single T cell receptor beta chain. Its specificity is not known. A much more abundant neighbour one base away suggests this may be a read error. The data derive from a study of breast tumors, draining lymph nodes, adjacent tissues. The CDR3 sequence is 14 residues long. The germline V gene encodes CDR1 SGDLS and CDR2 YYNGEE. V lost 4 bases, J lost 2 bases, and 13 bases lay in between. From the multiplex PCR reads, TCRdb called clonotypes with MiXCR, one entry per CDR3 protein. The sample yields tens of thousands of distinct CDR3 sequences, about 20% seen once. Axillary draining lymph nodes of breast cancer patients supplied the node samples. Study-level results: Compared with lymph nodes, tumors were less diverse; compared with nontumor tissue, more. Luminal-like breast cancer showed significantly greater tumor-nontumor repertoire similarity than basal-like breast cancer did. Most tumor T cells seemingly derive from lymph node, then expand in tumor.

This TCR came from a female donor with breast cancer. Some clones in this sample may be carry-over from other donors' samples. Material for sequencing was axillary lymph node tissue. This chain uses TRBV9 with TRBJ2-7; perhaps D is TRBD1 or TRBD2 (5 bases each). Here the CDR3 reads CASSPRGTAYEQYF. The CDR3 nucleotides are TGTGCCAGCAGCCCCCGTGGGACCGCCTACGAGCAGTACTTC.